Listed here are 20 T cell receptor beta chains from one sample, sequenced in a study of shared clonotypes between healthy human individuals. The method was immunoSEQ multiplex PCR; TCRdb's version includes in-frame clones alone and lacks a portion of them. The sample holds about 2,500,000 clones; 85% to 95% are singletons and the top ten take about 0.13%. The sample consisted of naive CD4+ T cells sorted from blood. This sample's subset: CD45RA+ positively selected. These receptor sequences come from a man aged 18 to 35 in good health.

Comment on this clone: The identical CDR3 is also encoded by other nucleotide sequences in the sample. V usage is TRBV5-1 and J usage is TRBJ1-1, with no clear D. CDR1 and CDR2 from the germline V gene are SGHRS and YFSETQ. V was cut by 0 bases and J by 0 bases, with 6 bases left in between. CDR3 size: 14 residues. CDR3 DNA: TGCGCCAGCAGCTTGGGACATTTGAACACTGAAGCTTTCTTT. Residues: CASSLGHLNTEAFF.

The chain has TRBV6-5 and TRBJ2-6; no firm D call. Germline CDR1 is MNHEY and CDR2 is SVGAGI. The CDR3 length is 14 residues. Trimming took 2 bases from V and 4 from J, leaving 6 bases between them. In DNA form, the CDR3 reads TGTGCCAGCAGTTACGATAGGGGGGCCAACGTCCTGACTTTC. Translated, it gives CASSYDRGANVLTF.

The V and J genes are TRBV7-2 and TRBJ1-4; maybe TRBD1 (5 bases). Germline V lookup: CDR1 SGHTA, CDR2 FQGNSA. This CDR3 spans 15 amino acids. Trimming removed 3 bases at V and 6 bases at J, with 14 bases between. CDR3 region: CASSLTGASYEKLFF. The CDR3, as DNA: TGTGCCAGCAGCTTGACTGGGGCCTCTTATGAAAAACTGTTTTTT.

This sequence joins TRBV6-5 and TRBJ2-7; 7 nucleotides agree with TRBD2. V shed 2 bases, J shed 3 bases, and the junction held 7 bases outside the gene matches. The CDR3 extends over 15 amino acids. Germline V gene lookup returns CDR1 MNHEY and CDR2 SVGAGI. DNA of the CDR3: TGTGCCAGCAGTTACGACGGGGCTAGCGGCTACGAGCAGTACTTC. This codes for CASSYDGASGYEQYF.

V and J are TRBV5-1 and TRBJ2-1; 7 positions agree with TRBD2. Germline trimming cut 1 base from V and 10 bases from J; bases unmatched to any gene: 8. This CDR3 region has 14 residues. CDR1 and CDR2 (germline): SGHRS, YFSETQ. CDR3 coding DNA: TGCGCCAGCAGCTTGAACCCCGGGGGGTCGGAGCAGTTCTTC. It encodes CASSLNPGGSEQFF.

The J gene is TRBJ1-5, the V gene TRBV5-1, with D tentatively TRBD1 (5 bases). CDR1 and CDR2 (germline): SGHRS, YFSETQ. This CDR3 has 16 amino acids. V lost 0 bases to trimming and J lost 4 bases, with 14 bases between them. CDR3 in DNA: TGCGCCAGCAGCTTGGGGGGACCGGGAGAGAATCAGCCCCAGCATTTT. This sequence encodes CASSLGGPGENQPQHF.

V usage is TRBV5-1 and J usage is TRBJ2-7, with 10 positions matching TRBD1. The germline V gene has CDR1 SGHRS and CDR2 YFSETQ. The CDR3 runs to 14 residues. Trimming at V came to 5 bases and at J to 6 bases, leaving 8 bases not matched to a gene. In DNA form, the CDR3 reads TGCGCCAGCAGGTTGCGGACAGGGGGAGGCGAGCAGTACTTC. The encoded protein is CASRLRTGGGEQYF.

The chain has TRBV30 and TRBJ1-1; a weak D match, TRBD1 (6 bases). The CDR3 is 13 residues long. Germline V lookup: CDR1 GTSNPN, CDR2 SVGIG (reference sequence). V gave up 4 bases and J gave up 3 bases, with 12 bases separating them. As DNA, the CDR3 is TGTGCCTGGACGGACAGTCAATACACTGAAGCTTTCTTT. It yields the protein CAWTDSQYTEAFF.

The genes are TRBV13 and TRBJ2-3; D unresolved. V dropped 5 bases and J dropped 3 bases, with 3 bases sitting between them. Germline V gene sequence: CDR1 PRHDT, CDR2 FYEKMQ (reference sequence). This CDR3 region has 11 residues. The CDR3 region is CASSQTDTQYF. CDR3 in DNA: TGTGCCAGCAGCCAAACAGATACGCAGTATTTT. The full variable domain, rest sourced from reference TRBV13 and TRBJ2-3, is AAGVIQSPRHLIKEKRETATLKCYPIPRHDTVYWYQQGPGQDPQFLISFYEKMQSDKGSIPDRFSAQQFSDYHSELNMSSLELGDSALYFCASSQTDTQYFGPGTRLTVL.

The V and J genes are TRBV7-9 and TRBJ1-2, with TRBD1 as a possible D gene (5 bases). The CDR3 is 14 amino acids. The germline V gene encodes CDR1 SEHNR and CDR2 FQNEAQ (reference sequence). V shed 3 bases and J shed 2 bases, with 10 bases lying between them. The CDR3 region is CASSFGGDNYGYTF. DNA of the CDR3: TGTGCCAGCAGCTTTGGGGGGGACAACTATGGCTACACCTTC.

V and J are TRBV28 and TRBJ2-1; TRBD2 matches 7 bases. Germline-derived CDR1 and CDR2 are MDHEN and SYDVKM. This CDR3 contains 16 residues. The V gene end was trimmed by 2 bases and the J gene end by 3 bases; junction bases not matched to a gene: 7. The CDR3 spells CASSLGSASGYNEQFF. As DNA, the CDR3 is TGTGCCAGCAGTTTAGGGTCCGCTAGCGGCTACAATGAGCAGTTCTTC.

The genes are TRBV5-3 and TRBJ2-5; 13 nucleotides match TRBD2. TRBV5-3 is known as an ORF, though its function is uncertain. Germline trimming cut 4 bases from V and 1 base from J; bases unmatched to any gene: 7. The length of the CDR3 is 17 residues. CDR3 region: CARSIGTSGIVQETQYF. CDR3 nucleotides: TGTGCCAGAAGCATAGGGACTAGCGGGATCGTCCAAGAGACCCAGTACTTC.

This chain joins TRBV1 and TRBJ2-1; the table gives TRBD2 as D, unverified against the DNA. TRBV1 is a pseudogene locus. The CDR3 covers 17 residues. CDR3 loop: CTSSQDLPSGPDNEQFF. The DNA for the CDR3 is TGCACCAGCAGCCAAGATCTCCCTAGCGGGCCCGACAATGAGCAGTTCTTC.

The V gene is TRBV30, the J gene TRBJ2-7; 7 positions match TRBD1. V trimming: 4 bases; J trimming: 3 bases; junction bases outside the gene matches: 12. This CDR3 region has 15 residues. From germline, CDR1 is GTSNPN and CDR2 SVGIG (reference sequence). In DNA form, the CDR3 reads TGTGCCTGGAAACCCAAGACAGGGATTCGCTACGAGCAGTACTTC. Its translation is CAWKPKTGIRYEQYF.

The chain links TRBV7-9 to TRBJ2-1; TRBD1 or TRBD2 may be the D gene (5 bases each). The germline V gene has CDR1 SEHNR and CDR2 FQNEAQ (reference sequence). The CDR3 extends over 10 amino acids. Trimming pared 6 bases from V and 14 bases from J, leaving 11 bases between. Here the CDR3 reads CASSRDRKFF. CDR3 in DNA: TGTGCCAGCAGTCGGGACCGCAAGTTCTTC.

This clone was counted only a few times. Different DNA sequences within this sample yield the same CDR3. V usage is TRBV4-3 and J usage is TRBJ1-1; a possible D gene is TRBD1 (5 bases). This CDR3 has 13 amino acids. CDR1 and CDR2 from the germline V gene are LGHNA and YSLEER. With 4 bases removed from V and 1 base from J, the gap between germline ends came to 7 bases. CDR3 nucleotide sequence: TGCGCCAGCAGCCTGCAGGGGAACACTGAAGCTTTCTTT. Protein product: CASSLQGNTEAFF.

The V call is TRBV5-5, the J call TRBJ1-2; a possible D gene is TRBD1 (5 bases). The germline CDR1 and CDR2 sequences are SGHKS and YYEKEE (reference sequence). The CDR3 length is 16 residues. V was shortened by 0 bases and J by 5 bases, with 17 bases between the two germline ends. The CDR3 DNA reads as TGTGCCAGCAGCTTGGGATTTTGGGACGGAAATTATGGCTACACCTTC. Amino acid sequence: CASSLGFWDGNYGYTF.

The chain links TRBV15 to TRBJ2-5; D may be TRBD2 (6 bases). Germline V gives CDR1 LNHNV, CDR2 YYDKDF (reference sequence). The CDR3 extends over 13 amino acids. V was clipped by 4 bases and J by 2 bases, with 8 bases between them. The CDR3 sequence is CATSTSVQETQYF. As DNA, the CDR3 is TGTGCCACCAGCACTAGCGTTCAAGAGACCCAGTACTTC.

CDR3 nucleotide sequence: TGCGCCAGCAGCCTGGGCTATTTTGTCATGAACACTGAAGCTTTCTTT. It yields the protein CASSLGYFVMNTEAFF. The genes are TRBV5-1 and TRBJ1-1; D not resolved. This CDR3 has 16 residues. V was trimmed by 4 bases and J by 0 bases, leaving 16 bases between them. The V gene's germline CDR1 is SGHRS and CDR2 YFSETQ.

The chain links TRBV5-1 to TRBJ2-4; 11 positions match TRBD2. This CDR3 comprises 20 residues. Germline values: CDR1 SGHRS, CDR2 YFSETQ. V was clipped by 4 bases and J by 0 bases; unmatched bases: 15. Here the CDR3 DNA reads TGCGCCAGCAGCCCCACCGGGACTAGCGGTCCGCAACTAGCCAAAAACATTCAGTACTTC. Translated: CASSPTGTSGPQLAKNIQYF.